The subject of this entry is one T cell receptor beta chain. Its target is unknown. The assay, immunoSEQ v3.0, was run at survey level. Per sample, sequencing targeted roughly 35,000-50,000 T-cell genomes. Measured with immunoSEQ multiplex PCR; TCRdb has only the in-frame clones, and not every one. Here the sample spans about 39,000 clones, around nine tenths being singletons. The V segment lost 4 bases and the J segment 4 bases; nucleotides outside the gene matches: 5. This CDR3 has 14 residues. The germline V gene has CDR1 SGHTA and CDR2 FQGTGA. These data originate in a study of long-term antiretroviral therapy in people with HIV. Notes on the study in general: After ART, diversity increased yet remained lower than transplant donor controls. Nothing was known about ART adherence, viral resistance or changes in therapy. Collection of the blood took place between the mid-2000s and the late 2010s. The ART regimens in use then may have been less effective than current ones.

The chain has TRBV7-3 and TRBJ2-3; 7 nucleotides match TRBD1. The origin of this receptor is a woman under 30 with HIV. This specimen was unsorted PBMCs, taken just before starting antiretroviral therapy. The CDR3 DNA sequence: TGTGCCAGCAGCTCTCGGACAGGTTCAGATACGCAGTATTTT. Its translation: CASSSRTGSDTQYF.